The following is a T cell receptor (beta chain) sequence with its context. The data belong to a study of blood T cell repertoires in COVID-19. The CDR3 is 14 amino acids. Looked up from germline, CDR1 is MNHEY and CDR2 is SVGAGI. Trimming took 10 bases from V and 1 from J; bases not matched to a gene: 4. The repertoire was sequenced with immunoSEQ multiplex PCR; TCRdb's copy has only in-frame clones and lacks some. The sample comprises 90,000 to 150,000 clones, 70% to 90% of which are singletons, and 0.88% rests with the top ten. Sequenced input: peripheral blood. The receptor's source is a woman aged 50 to 60 with active or convalescent COVID-19. This sequence joins TRBV6-5 and TRBJ2-2; 9 bases fit TRBD1. CDR3 residues: CAIWTGVNTGELFF. The DNA for the CDR3 is TGTGCCATCTGGACAGGGGTGAACACCGGGGAGCTGTTTTTT.